The clone carrying this T cell receptor (beta chain) was seen more than once but under ten times. Its target is not known. The sample belongs to a study of early T cells in non-severe SARS-CoV-2 infection. Background on the study: It was bulk RNA from unsorted whole blood that was sequenced, and the chains were unpaired. Study-level results: Sequences matched to VDJdb favored anti-spike CD8 responses, while private and CD4 specificities were missed.

Germline CDR1 SEHNR, CDR2 FQNEAQ (reference sequence). V lost 2 bases and J lost 1; bases outside the gene matches: 10. This CDR3 comprises 17 residues. Unique molecular identifiers were attached to individual cDNA molecules. Each CDR3 protein is one row after TCRdb ran MiXCR on the 5' RACE reads. The sample includes about 130,000 distinct CDR3 sequences, about 15% seen only once; the top ten take around a fifth. The specimen was whole blood. This sequence was found in an adult who was a healthcare worker with PCR-confirmed SARS-CoV-2 infection or an uninfected control (not recorded which). The gene calls are TRBV7-9 and TRBJ2-5; 7 nucleotides agree with TRBD2. The CDR3 reads CASSLNPSGDFQETQYF. The CDR3 DNA reads TGTGCCAGCAGCTTAAATCCTAGCGGTGACTTCCAAGAGACCCAGTACTTC.